This T cell receptor (beta chain) was retrieved from a study of T-cell memory formation after mild COVID-19. Study-level findings and limits: Unconfirmed was the SARS-CoV-2 specificity of second-wave clones that peaked on day 37.

Germline values: CDR1 SGHTA, CDR2 FQGNSA. CDR3 length: 13 amino acids. V was pared by 6 bases and J by 5 bases, with 14 bases between. This clonotype came up a few times. Its antigen is currently unknown. From the 5' RACE reads, TCRdb called clonotypes with MiXCR, one entry per CDR3 protein. This table holds 350,000 to 500,000 distinct CDR3 sequences, approximately 18% found once. Material: PBMCs or a T cell subset sorted from them (not recorded which). This TCR was sampled from a man aged 18 to 30 who had mild COVID-19 (a few samples of this study predate the infection). Cell type and time point are not known. The chain joins TRBV7-2 to TRBJ2-7; D not certain. CDR3 residues: CASSTGPADEQYF. CDR3 DNA sequence: TGTGCCAGCAGTACTGGGCCGGCCGACGAGCAGTACTTC.